The 7 T cell receptor beta chains in this list originate from one sample, sequenced in a study of T cell responses to AZD1222 COVID-19 vaccine. The assay was immunoSEQ multiplex PCR, and TCRdb's table has in-frame clones only and misses some. This table holds about 190,000 clones, around 92% found once. Source: peripheral blood, taken on day 0 of AZD1222 vaccination. These receptors were obtained from an adult in good health.

V and J are TRBV27 and TRBJ1-2; 7 bases are a match to TRBD1. The trim removed 5 bases at V and 4 bases at J, leaving 1 base unmatched. CDR1 is MNHEY, CDR2 SMNVEV, per germline (reference sequence). The CDR3 is 12 residues long. CDR3 in DNA: TGTGCCAGCAGTCGGGACAGCTATGGCTACACCTTC. Its translation is CASSRDSYGYTF.

The CDR3, as DNA: TGTGCCACCAGCAGTCGACAGTACCAAGAGACCCAGTACTTC. Its protein is CATSSRQYQETQYF. The chain employs TRBV15 and TRBJ2-5; tentatively, D is TRBD1 (5 bases). The CDR3 totals 14 residues. CDR1 is LNHNV and CDR2 is YYDKDF in the germline V gene (reference sequence). Trimming shortened V by 3 bases and J by 0 bases, and 8 bases separated the two germline ends.

V is TRBV3-1 (or the pseudogene TRBV3-2) and J is TRBJ1-2, with D hard to call. V was trimmed by 5 bases and J by 12 bases, leaving 13 bases between them. CDR3 length: 11 amino acids. From germline, CDR1 is LGHDT and CDR2 YNNKEL (reference sequence). The DNA for the CDR3 is TGTGCCAGCAGCTCCGGCATCTCTAACACCTTC. Its translation is CASSSGISNTF.

This sequence joins TRBV5-4 and TRBJ1-2; no reliable D call. The germline V and J ends were trimmed by 4 bases and 0 bases, with 10 bases remaining between them. Germline values: CDR1 SGHNT, CDR2 YYREEE (reference sequence). This CDR3 contains 14 residues. The DNA for the CDR3 is TGTGCCAGCAGCCAGGACCTAGCTAACTATGGCTACACCTTC. Its protein product is CASSQDLANYGYTF.

The chain has TRBV6-5 and TRBJ2-7; 9 nucleotides match TRBD1. The germline CDR1 and CDR2 sequences are MNHEY and SVGAGI. The trim removed 8 bases at V and 7 bases at J, leaving 9 bases unmatched. The CDR3 sequence is 13 residues long. DNA for the CDR3: TGTGCCAGCCTAGGGACAGGGTTTGAGGAGCAGTACTTC. This encodes CASLGTGFEEQYF.

CDR3: CAIRNEGNTGELFF. The CDR3 bases are TGTGCCATCAGAAATGAAGGGAACACCGGGGAGCTGTTTTTT. V is TRBV10-3 and J is TRBJ2-2, with D uncertain. V gave up 6 bases and J gave up 1 base, with 9 bases separating them. Germline values: CDR1 ENHRY, CDR2 SYGVKD. This CDR3 contains 14 residues.

This clone appeared a few times. The J gene is TRBJ2-5, the V gene TRBV4-3, with 8 bases aligning to TRBD2. Germline lookup yields CDR1 LGHNA and CDR2 YSLEER. V lost 0 bases and J lost 4; bases outside the gene matches: 4. The CDR3 runs 15 residues. The CDR3 nucleotides are TGCGCCAGCAGCCAAGAGAGGGCGGGAGGAGAGACCCAGTACTTC. Its protein is CASSQERAGGETQYF.